Listed here are 14 T cell receptor beta chains from one sample, sequenced in a study of response to subunit inactivated influenza vaccine. TCRdb processed the RT-PCR reads anew with MiXCR; each CDR3 protein has one entry. The data contain about 160,000 distinct CDR3 sequences, approximately 10% of them singletons. This specimen consisted of non-naive T cells sorted from PBMCs, obtained about 40 days after vaccination. These receptors were collected from a man aged 50 to 60 who received an inactivated influenza vaccine.

This clonotype was picked up many times. The chain carries TRBV14 and TRBJ2-7, with 7 bases fitting TRBD1. Germline CDR1 SGHDN, CDR2 FVKESK. V lost 4 bases and J lost 6; bases outside the gene matches: 9. CDR3 length equals 14 residues. The CDR3 sequence: CASSLFKGAGEQYF. CDR3 in DNA: TGTGCCAGCAGCCTCTTCAAGGGGGCCGGCGAGCAGTACTTC.

This clonotype was counted between two and nine times. The chain combines TRBV28 with TRBJ2-1; 12 bases are a match to TRBD1. The CDR3 sequence is 20 residues long. V was clipped by 1 base and J by 0 bases; unmatched bases: 10. CDR1 is MDHEN and CDR2 is SYDVKM in the germline V gene. CDR3 residues: CASSLSGTGGYRSSYNEQFF. CDR3 in DNA: TGTGCCAGCAGTTTATCCGGGACAGGGGGCTACCGGAGCTCCTACAATGAGCAGTTCTTC. The full variable domain, its missing parts supplied by reference TRBV28 and TRBJ2-1, is DVKVTQSSRYLVKRTGEKVFLECVQDMDHENMFWYRQDPGLGLRLIYFSYDVKMKEKGDIPEGYSVSREKKERFSLILESASTNQTSMYLCASSLSGTGGYRSSYNEQFFGPGTRLTVL.

The CDR3 protein is CASSGTGETQYF. The DNA for the CDR3 is TGTGCCAGCAGCGGCACGGGAGAGACCCAGTACTTC. This chain joins TRBV28 and TRBJ2-5, with D uncertain. The germline CDR1 and CDR2 sequences are MDHEN and SYDVKM. Trimming removed 6 bases from V and 4 bases from J, with 9 bases in between. This CDR3 region has 12 residues. Drawing the rest from reference TRBV28 and TRBJ2-5, the complete variable domain is DVKVTQSSRYLVKRTGEKVFLECVQDMDHENMFWYRQDPGLGLRLIYFSYDVKMKEKGDIPEGYSVSREKKERFSLILESASTNQTSMYLCASSGTGETQYFGPGTRLLVL.

This clonotype was found many times. The genes are TRBV6-2 or TRBV6-3 and TRBJ2-7, with no clear D. The CDR3 loop spans 14 amino acids. Trimming left V 5 bases short and J 7 bases short, with 18 bases between. CDR1 MNHEY and CDR2 SVGEGT come from the germline V gene. The CDR3 sequence: CASSPQGRLFEQYF. CDR3 coding DNA: TGTGCCAGCAGTCCACAAGGGCGACTTTTTGAGCAGTACTTC.

V is TRBV20-1 and J is TRBJ2-1; 8 nucleotides line up with TRBD2. Germline V gene lookup returns CDR1 DFQATT and CDR2 SNEGSKA (reference sequence). This CDR3 has 16 residues. J gave up 4 bases and V 0 bases, and 8 bases lay outside the gene matches. CDR3 nucleotides: TGCAGTGCTAGAGATTATCGCGGGGGGACGTACAATGAGCAGTTCTTC. It specifies CSARDYRGGTYNEQFF.

The gene calls are TRBV7-2 and TRBJ2-5, with 7 bases aligning to TRBD2. With 5 bases clipped from V and 5 bases from J, the junction kept 8 bases outside the gene matches. Per germline, CDR1 SGHTA and CDR2 FQGNSA. This CDR3 has 14 residues. CDR3 amino acids: CASSTKAGRETQYF. CDR3 coding DNA: TGTGCCAGCAGCACTAAAGCGGGGAGGGAGACCCAGTACTTC.

The genes are TRBV7-6 and TRBJ2-1; TRBD1 aligns across 9 bases. Germline V gives CDR1 SGHVS, CDR2 FNYEAQ. The CDR3 runs 15 residues. With V trimmed by 3 bases and J by 9 bases, 9 bases remained unmatched. The CDR3 nucleotides read TGTGCCAGCAGCTTCCCCGGACAGGGGAATGGTGAGCAGTTCTTC. Its protein product is CASSFPGQGNGEQFF.

This clonotype was picked up a small number of times. The chain combines TRBV27 with TRBJ2-5, with D possibly matching TRBD2 (7 bases). Trimming pared 8 bases from V and 4 bases from J, leaving 23 bases between. This CDR3 region has 16 residues. Germline loops: CDR1 MNHEY, CDR2 SMNVEV (reference sequence). CDR3 loop: CASASTPGGRLETQYF. The CDR3 coding sequence is TGTGCCAGCGCATCGACCCCGGGGGGCCGATTAGAGACCCAGTACTTC.

In this sample, this clonotype turned up many times. The chain is built from TRBV28 and TRBJ2-7; D uncertain. The CDR3 runs 13 residues. Germline V gives CDR1 MDHEN, CDR2 SYDVKM. V gave up 2 bases and J gave up 13 bases, with 18 bases separating them. The CDR3 loop is CASSLPENSRLYF. The CDR3 DNA reads as TGTGCCAGCAGTTTACCGGAGAACAGCCGGTTATACTTC. Supplemented by reference TRBV28 and TRBJ2-7, the full variable domain reads DVKVTQSSRYLVKRTGEKVFLECVQDMDHENMFWYRQDPGLGLRLIYFSYDVKMKEKGDIPEGYSVSREKKERFSLILESASTNQTSMYLCASSLPENSRLYFGPGTRLTVT.

The chain has TRBV28 and TRBJ1-5; 7 bases fit TRBD1. The ends lost 3 bases at V and 9 bases at J; junction bases unmatched: 2. Germline-derived CDR1 and CDR2 are MDHEN and SYDVKM. The CDR3 consists of 12 residues. CDR3 loop: CASSFRGRPQHF. For the CDR3, the DNA is TGTGCCAGCAGTTTTAGGGGGCGGCCCCAGCATTTT.

The V gene is TRBV6-2 or TRBV6-3, the J gene TRBJ1-5; the D is unclear. The V and J ends lost 2 bases and 1 base respectively, with 12 bases between them. The V gene's germline CDR1 is MNHEY and CDR2 SVGEGT. CDR3 length: 16 amino acids. This CDR3 reads CASSYNSGRSNQPQHF. The CDR3 DNA reads TGTGCCAGCAGTTACAATTCGGGGAGAAGCAATCAGCCCCAGCATTTT.

This clonotype was found a few times. This rearrangement joins TRBV5-1 to TRBJ1-4; D is undetermined. Trimming shortened V by 0 bases and J by 13 bases, and 10 bases separated the two germline ends. This CDR3 is built from 12 residues. The germline V gene encodes CDR1 SGHRS and CDR2 YFSETQ. CDR3 sequence: CASSLERHPLFF. CDR3 nucleotide sequence: TGCGCCAGCAGCTTGGAAAGGCACCCACTGTTTTTT. The full variable domain, in which reference TRBV5-1 and TRBJ1-4 provide the parts outside the CDR3, is KAGVTQTPRYLIKTRGQQVTLSCSPISGHRSVSWYQQTPGQGLQFLFEYFSETQRNKGNFPGRFSGRQFSNSRSEMNVSTLELGDSALYLCASSLERHPLFFGSGTQLSVL.

This clonotype was seen a few times. The chain uses TRBV7-2 and TRBJ1-5; 7 bases map to TRBD1. This CDR3 contains 15 residues. The germline V gene encodes CDR1 SGHTA and CDR2 FQGNSA. V lost 4 bases and J lost 0; bases outside the gene matches: 3. Here the CDR3 reads CASSSGTDSNQPQHF. The CDR3 coding sequence is TGTGCCAGCAGCTCGGGGACAGATAGCAATCAGCCCCAGCATTTT. Drawing the rest from reference TRBV7-2 and TRBJ1-5, the complete variable domain is GAGVSQSPSNKVTEKGKDVELRCDPISGHTALYWYRQSLGQGLEFLIYFQGNSAPDKSGLPSDRFSAERTGGSVSTLTIQRTQQEDSAVYLCASSSGTDSNQPQHFGDGTRLSIL.

The chain uses TRBV2 and TRBJ2-5; D might be TRBD1 or TRBD2, each matching 5 bases. CDR3 length equals 14 residues. Germline V gene lookup returns CDR1 SNHLY and CDR2 FYNNEI. The V and J ends lost 0 bases and 7 bases respectively, with 12 bases between them. Here the CDR3 DNA reads TGTGCCAGCAGTGAAGCCGCCGGGACGGGGACCCAGTACTTC. It encodes CASSEAAGTGTQYF. Complete variable domain (other parts from reference TRBV2 and TRBJ2-5): EPEVTQTPSHQVTQMGQEVILRCVPISNHLYFYWYRQILGQKVEFLVSFYNNEISEKSEIFDDQFSVERPDGSNFTLKIRSTKLEDSAMYFCASSEAAGTGTQYFGPGTRLLVL.